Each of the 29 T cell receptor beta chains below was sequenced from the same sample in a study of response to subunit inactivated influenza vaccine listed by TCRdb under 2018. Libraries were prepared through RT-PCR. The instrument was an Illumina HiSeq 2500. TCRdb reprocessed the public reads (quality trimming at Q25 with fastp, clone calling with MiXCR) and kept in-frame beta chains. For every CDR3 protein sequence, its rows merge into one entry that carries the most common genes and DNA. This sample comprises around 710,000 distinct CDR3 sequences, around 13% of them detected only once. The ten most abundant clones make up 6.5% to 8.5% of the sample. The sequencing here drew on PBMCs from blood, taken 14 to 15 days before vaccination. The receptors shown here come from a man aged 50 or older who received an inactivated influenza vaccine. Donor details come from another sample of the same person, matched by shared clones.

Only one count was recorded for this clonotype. Written as DNA, the CDR3 is TGTGCCAGCACCGGCAGGGCCTACGAGCAGTACTTC. Protein sequence: CASTGRAYEQYF. This chain uses TRBV2 with TRBJ2-7; D possibly corresponds to TRBD1 (5 bases). V lost 7 bases to trimming and J lost 2 bases, with 9 bases between them. Germline V gene lookup returns CDR1 SNHLY and CDR2 FYNNEI. The CDR3 loop spans 12 amino acids.

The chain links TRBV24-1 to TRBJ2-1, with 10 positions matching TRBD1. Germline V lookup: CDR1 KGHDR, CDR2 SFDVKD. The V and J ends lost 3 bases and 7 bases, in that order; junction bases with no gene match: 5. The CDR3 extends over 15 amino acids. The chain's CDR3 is CATSDPRTGGNEQFF. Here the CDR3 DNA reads TGTGCCACCAGTGATCCGAGGACAGGGGGGAATGAGCAGTTCTTC.

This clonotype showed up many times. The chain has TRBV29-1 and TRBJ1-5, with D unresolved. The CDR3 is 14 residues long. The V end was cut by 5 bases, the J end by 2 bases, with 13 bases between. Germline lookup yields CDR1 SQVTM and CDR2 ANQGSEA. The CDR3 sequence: CSVLLVAGNQPQHF. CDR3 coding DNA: TGCAGCGTTCTTTTGGTTGCAGGCAATCAGCCCCAGCATTTT.

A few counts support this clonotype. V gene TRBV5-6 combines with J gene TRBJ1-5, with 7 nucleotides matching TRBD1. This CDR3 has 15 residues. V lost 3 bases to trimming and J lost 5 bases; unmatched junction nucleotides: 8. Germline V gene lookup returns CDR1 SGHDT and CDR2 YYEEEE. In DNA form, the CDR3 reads TGTGCCAGCAGCTCCGAGGGACAGAAAGATCAGCCCCAGCATTTT. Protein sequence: CASSSEGQKDQPQHF.

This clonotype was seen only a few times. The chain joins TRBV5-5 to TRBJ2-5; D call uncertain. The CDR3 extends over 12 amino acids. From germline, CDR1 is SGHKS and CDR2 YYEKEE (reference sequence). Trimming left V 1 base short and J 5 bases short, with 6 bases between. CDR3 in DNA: TGTGCCAGCAGCTTGATTTATGAGACCCAGTACTTC. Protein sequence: CASSLIYETQYF.

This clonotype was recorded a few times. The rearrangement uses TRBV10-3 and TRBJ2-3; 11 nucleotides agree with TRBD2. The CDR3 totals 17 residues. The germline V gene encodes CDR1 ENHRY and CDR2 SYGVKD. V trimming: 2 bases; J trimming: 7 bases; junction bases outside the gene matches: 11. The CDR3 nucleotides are TGTGCCATCAGTGAGGGGCTAGCGGGGGGCCTCCCTTATACGCAGTATTTT. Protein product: CAISEGLAGGLPYTQYF.

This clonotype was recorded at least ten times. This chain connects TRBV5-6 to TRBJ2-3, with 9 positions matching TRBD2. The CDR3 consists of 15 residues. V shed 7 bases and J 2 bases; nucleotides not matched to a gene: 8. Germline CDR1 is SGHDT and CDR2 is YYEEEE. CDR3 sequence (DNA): TGTGCCAGCGGAAGACTAGCGGATCACACAGATACGCAGTATTTT. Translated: CASGRLADHTDTQYF.

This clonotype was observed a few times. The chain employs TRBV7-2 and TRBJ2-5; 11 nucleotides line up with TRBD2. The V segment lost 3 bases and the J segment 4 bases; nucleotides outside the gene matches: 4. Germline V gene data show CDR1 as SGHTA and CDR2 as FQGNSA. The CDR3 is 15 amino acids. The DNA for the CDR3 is TGTGCCAGCAGCTTTACTAGCGGGAGAATAGAGACCCAGTACTTC. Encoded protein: CASSFTSGRIETQYF.

The CDR3 DNA follows: TGTGCCAGCAGCGTGGGCAGGGGGATTGGTACGTCTGGGGCCAACGTCCTGACTTTC. Its translation is CASSVGRGIGTSGANVLTF. The chain employs TRBV11-1 and TRBJ2-6; TRBD1 aligns across 7 bases. V gave up 5 bases and J gave up 1 base; unmatched junction bases: 14. Germline V gives CDR1 SGHAT, CDR2 FQDESV (reference sequence). CDR3 length: 19 amino acids. The whole variable domain, filled in from reference TRBV11-1 and TRBJ2-6, reads EAEVAQSPRYKITEKSQAVAFWCDPISGHATLYWYRQILGQGPELLVQFQDESVVDDSQLPKDRFSAERLKGVDSTLKIQPAELGDSAMYLCASSVGRGIGTSGANVLTFGAGSRLTVL.

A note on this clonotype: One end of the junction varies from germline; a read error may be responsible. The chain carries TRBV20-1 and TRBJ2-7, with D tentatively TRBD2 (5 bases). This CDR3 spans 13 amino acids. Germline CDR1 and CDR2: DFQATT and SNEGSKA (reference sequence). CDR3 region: CSARSEVGYEKYF. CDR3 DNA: TGCAGTGCTAGATCGGAGGTGGGTTACGAGAAGTACTTC.

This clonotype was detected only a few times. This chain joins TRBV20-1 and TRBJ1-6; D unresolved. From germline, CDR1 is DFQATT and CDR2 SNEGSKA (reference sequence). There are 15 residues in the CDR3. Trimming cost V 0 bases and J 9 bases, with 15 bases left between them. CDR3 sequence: CSARDLSGLSSPLHF. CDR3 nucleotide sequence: TGCAGTGCTAGAGATCTTTCGGGGTTAAGTTCACCCCTCCACTTT.

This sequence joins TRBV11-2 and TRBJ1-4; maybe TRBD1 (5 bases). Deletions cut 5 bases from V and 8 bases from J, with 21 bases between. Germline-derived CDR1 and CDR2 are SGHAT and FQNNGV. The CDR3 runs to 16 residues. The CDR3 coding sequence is TGTGCCAGCAGCACGAGGGTCAACCCCGAGGGGGAAAAACTGTTTTTT. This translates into CASSTRVNPEGEKLFF.

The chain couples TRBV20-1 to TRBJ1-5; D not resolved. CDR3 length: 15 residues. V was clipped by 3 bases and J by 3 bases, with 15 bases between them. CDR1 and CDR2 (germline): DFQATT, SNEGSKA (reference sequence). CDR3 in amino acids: CSASLAYPYNQPQHF. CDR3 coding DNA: TGCAGTGCTAGTCTAGCCTATCCATACAATCAGCCCCAGCATTTT.

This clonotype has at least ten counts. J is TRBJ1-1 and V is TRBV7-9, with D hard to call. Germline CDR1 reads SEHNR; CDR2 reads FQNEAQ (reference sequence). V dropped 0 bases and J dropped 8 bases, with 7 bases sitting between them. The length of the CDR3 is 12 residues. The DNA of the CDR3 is TGTGCCAGCAGCTTAGCCGGGCGGGAAGCTTTCTTT. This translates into CASSLAGREAFF.

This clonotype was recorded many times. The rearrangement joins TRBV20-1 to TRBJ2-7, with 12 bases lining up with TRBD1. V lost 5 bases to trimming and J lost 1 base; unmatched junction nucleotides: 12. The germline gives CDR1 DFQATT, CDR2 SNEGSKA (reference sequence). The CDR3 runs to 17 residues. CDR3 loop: CSALPGQGASISYEQYF. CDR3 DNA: TGCAGTGCTCTACCGGGACAGGGGGCTTCGATTTCCTACGAGCAGTACTTC.

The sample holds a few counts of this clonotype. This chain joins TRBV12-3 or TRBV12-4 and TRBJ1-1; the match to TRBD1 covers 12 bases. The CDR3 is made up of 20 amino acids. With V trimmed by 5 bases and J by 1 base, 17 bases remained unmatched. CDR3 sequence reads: CASSQTGTGGEDLRNTEAFF. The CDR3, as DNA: TGTGCCAGCAGTCAAACCGGGACAGGGGGCGAGGATTTACGGAACACTGAAGCTTTCTTT.

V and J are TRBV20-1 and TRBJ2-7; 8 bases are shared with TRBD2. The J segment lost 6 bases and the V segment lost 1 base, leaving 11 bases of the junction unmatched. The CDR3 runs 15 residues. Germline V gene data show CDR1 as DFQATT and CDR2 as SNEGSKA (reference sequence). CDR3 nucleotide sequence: TGCAGTGCTAGAGGGGCTAGCGGGTGGGTTCCCGAGCAGTACTTC. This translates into CSARGASGWVPEQYF.

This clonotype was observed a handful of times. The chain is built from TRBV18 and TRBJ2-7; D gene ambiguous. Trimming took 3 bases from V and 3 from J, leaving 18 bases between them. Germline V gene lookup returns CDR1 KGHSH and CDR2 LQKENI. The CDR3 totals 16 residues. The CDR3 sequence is CASSPSLAPKGYEQYF. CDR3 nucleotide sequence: TGTGCCAGCTCACCGTCGCTTGCCCCTAAAGGCTACGAGCAGTACTTC.

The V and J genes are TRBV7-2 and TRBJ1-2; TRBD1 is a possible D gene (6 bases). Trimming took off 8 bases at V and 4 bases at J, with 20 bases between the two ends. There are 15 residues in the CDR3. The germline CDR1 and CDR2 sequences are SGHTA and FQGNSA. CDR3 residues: CASAGMEGGIYGYTF. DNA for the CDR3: TGTGCCAGCGCGGGCATGGAAGGGGGGATCTATGGCTACACCTTC. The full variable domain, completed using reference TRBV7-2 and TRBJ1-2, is GAGVSQSPSNKVTEKGKDVELRCDPISGHTALYWYRQSLGQGLEFLIYFQGNSAPDKSGLPSDRFSAERTGGSVSTLTIQRTQQEDSAVYLCASAGMEGGIYGYTFGSGTRLTVV.

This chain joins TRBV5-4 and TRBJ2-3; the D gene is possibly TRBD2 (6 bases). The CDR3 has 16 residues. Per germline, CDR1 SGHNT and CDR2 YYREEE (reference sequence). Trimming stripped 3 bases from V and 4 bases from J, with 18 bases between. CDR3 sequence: CASSSPTSSLPDTQYF. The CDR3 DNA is TGTGCCAGCAGCTCTCCGACTAGTTCGCTACCAGATACGCAGTATTTT.

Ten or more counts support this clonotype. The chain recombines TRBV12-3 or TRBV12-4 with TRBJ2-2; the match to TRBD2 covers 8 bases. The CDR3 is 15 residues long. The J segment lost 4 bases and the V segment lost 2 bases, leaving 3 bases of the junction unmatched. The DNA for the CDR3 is TGTGCCAGCAGTTTACGGGAGGGCCCCACCGGGGAGCTGTTTTTT. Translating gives CASSLREGPTGELFF.

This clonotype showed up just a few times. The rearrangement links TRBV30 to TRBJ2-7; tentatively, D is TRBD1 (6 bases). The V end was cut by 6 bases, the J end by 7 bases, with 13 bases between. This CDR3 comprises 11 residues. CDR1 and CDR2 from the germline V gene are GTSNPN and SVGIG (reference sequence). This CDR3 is CACSRGWEQYF. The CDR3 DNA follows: TGTGCCTGTTCCAGGGGCTGGGAGCAGTACTTC.

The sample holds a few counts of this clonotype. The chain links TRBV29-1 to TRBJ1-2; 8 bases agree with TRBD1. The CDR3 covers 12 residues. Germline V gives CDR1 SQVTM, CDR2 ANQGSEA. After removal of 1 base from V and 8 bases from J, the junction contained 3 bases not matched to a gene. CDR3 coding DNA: TGCAGCGTTGAAGGGACAGGGAACGGCTACACCTTC. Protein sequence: CSVEGTGNGYTF.

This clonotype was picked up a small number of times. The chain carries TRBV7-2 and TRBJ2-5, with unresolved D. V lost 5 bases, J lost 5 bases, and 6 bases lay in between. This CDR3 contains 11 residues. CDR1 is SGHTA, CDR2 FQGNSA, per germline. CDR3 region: CASSHIETQYF. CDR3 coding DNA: TGTGCCAGCAGCCACATTGAGACCCAGTACTTC.

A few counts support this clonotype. In DNA, the CDR3 is TGTGCCAGCAGCGGATACAGGGCGGTCAATGAGCAGTTCTTC. It codes for CASSGYRAVNEQFF. The chain links TRBV2 to TRBJ2-1, with a tentative D call TRBD1 (6 bases). Germline values: CDR1 SNHLY, CDR2 FYNNEI. This CDR3 is built from 14 residues. Trimming cost V 6 bases and J 6 bases, with 15 bases left between them.

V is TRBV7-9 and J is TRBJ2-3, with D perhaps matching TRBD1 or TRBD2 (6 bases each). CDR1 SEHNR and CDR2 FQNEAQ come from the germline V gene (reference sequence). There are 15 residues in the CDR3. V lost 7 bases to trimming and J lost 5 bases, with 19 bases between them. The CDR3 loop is CASKKQGGWRDTQYF. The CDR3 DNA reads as TGTGCCAGCAAAAAACAGGGAGGTTGGAGAGATACGCAGTATTTT.

CDR3 loop: CSVWGGSYNEQFF. The CDR3 DNA reads as TGCAGCGTTTGGGGGGGCTCCTACAATGAGCAGTTCTTC. The V and J genes are TRBV29-1 and TRBJ2-1, with 7 positions matching TRBD2. After removal of 5 bases from V and 0 bases from J, the junction contained 1 base not matched to a gene. The length of the CDR3 is 13 residues. Germline V CDR1 and CDR2: SQVTM, ANQGSEA.

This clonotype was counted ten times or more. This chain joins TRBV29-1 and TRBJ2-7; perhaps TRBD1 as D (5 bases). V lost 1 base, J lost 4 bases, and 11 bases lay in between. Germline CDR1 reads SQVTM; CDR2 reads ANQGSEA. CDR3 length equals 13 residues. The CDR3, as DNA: TGCAGCGTTGAAGGCCCCGACAGTTACGAGCAGTACTTC. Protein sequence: CSVEGPDSYEQYF.

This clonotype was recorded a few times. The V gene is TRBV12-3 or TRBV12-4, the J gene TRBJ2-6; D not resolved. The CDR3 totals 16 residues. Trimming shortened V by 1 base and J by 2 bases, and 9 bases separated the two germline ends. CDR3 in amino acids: CASSLGVPPGANVLTF. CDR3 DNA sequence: TGTGCCAGCAGTTTAGGCGTACCGCCTGGGGCCAACGTCCTGACTTTC.